This TCR beta chain appears in the sequencing data of a study of CD8 T cells in acute hepatitis C reinfection. As for time point: naive CD8 control sorted from an acute-time-point sample. A positive HCV RNA or antibody test following a negative test within 24 weeks defined acute primary infection. In this sample, this clone turned up once. Only in-frame clones appear in the TCRdb table, and some are missing; sequencing was by immunoSEQ multiplex PCR. In the table there are 30,000 to 45,000 clones, roughly 85% of which are singletons. CDR3 length: 13 residues. V was pared by 3 bases and J by 5 bases, with 11 bases between. Germline V gene data show CDR1 as SGHNT and CDR2 as YYREEE (reference sequence).

The receptor was isolated from a woman between 18 and 29 years old who spontaneously cleared hepatitis C infection. The chain links TRBV5-4 to TRBJ1-1, with a tentative D call TRBD1 (6 bases). Sequencing input: naive CD8+ T cells from PBMCs. In nucleotides, the CDR3 is TGTGCCAGCAGCTCAGGGGTTGGAACTGAAGCTTTCTTT. Translation gives CASSSGVGTEAFF.